This record covers a single TCR beta chain. This CDR3 contains 13 residues. Germline V gene lookup returns CDR1 SGHDN and CDR2 FVKESK. V shed 5 bases and J shed 1 base, with 8 bases lying between them. The source of the sample is a study of blood T cell repertoires in COVID-19. On the study more broadly: There were acute and convalescent COVID-19 samples, and they came from the United States, Italy and Spain.

Using immunoSEQ multiplex PCR, the repertoire was profiled, and TCRdb retains in-frame clones only, with some absent. The table records 70,000 to 85,000 clones, around 80% of them present only once. This chain uses TRBV14 with TRBJ1-1; tentative D call: TRBD1 (6 bases). The clonotype originates from a man at least 80 years old with active or convalescent COVID-19. The sample taken for sequencing was peripheral blood. The CDR3 sequence: CASSLDRNTEAFF. The CDR3 nucleotides are TGTGCCAGCAGCTTGGACAGGAACACTGAAGCTTTCTTT.